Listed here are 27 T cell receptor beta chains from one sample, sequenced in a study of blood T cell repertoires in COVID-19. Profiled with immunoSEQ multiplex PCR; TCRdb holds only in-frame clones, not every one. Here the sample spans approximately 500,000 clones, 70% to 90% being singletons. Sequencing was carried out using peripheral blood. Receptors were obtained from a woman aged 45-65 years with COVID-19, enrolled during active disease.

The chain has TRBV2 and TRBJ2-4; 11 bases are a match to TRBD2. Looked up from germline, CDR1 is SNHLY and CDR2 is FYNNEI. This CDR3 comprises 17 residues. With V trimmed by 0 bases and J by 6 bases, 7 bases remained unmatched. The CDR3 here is CASSEAAGLAGGNIQYF. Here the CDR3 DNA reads TGTGCCAGCAGTGAAGCGGCTGGGCTAGCGGGGGGAAACATTCAGTACTTC.

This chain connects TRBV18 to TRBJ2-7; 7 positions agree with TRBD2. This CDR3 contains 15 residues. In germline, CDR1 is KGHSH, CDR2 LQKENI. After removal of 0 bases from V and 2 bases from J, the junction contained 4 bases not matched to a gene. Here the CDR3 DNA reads TGTGCCAGCTCACCACCGCAGGGACTAACCTACGAGCAGTACTTC. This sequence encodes CASSPPQGLTYEQYF.

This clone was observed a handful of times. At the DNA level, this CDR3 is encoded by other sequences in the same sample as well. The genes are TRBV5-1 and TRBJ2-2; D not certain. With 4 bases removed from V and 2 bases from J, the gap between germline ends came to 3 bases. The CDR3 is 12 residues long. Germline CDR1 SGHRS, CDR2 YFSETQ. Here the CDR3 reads CASSTNTGELFF. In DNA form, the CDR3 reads TGCGCCAGCAGCACTAACACCGGGGAGCTGTTTTTT.

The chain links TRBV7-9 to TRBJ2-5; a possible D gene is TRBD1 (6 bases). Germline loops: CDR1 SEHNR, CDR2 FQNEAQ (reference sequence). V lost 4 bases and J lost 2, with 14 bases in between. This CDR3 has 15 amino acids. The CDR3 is CASSSQAGDQETQYF. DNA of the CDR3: TGTGCCAGCAGCTCCCAAGCAGGGGATCAAGAGACCCAGTACTTC.

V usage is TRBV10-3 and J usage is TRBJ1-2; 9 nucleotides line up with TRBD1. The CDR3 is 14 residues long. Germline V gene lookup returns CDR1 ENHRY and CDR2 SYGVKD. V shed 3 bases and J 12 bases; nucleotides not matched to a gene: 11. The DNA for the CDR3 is TGTGCCATCAGTGATCAGGCCCCGGACAGGGGTAACACCTTC. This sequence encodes CAISDQAPDRGNTF.

The CDR3: CASSRTGGITEAFF. CDR3 sequence (DNA): TGTGCCAGTAGTAGGACAGGGGGAATCACTGAAGCTTTCTTT. The chain combines TRBV19 with TRBJ1-1; 10 bases are a match to TRBD1. The CDR3 extends over 14 amino acids. The germline V gene encodes CDR1 LNHDA and CDR2 SQIVND (reference sequence). V shed 4 bases, J shed 4 bases, and the junction held 3 bases outside the gene matches.

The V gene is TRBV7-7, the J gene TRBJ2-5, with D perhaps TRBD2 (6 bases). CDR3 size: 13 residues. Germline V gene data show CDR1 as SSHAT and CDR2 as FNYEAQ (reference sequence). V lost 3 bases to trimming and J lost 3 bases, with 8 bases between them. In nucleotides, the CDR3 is TGTGCCAGCAGCTTCGGAGGGGAAGAGACCCAGTACTTC. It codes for CASSFGGEETQYF.

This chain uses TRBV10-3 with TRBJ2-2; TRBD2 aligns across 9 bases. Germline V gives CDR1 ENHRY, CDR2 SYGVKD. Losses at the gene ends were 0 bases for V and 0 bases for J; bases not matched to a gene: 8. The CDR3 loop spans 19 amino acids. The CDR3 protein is CAISESLASGGTNTGELFF. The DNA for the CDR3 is TGTGCCATCAGTGAGTCACTAGCCAGCGGGGGGACGAACACCGGGGAGCTGTTTTTT.

CDR3 sequence: CASSWTSGLAHEQYF. The CDR3 nucleotides read TGTGCCAGCAGTTGGACTAGCGGGTTGGCCCACGAGCAGTACTTC. The V call is TRBV6-5, the J call TRBJ2-7, with 11 positions matching TRBD2. The CDR3 contains 15 residues. Germline trimming cut 4 bases from V and 5 bases from J; bases unmatched to any gene: 7. Germline V CDR1 and CDR2: MNHEY, SVGAGI.

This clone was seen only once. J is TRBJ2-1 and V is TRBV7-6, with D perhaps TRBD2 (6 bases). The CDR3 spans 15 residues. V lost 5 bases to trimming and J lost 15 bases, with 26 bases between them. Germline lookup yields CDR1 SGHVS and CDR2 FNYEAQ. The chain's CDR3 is CASSLDSLGTPTGFF. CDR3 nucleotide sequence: TGTGCCAGCAGCCTAGATTCTCTCGGGACTCCCACCGGGTTCTTC.

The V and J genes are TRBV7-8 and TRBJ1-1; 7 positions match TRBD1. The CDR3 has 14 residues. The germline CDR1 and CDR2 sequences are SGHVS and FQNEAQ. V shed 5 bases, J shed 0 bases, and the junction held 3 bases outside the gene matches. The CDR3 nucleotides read TGTGCCAGCAGCGAGACAGGGATGAACACTGAAGCTTTCTTT. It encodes CASSETGMNTEAFF.

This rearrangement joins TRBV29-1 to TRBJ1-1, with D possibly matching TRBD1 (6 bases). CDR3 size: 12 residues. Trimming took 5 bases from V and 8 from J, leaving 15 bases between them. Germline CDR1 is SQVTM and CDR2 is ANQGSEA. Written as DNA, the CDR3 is TGCAGCGTTCGGACGGGGGGCTGGGAAGCTTTCTTT. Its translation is CSVRTGGWEAFF.

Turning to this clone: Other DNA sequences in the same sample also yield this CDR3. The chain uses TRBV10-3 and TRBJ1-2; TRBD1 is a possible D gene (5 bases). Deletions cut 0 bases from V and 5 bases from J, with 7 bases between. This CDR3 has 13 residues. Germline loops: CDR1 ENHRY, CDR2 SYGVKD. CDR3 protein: CAISESAGYGYTF. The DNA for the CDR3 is TGTGCCATCAGTGAGTCGGCAGGGTATGGCTACACCTTC.

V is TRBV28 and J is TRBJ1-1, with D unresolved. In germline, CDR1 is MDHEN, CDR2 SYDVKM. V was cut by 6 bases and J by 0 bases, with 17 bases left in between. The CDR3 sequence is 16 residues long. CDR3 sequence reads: CASSRLRPTLNTEAFF. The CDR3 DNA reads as TGTGCCAGCAGCCGTCTCCGCCCTACTTTGAACACTGAAGCTTTCTTT. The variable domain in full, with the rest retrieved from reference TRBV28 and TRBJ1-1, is DVKVTQSSRYLVKRTGEKVFLECVQDMDHENMFWYRQDPGLGLRLIYFSYDVKMKEKGDIPEGYSVSREKKERFSLILESASTNQTSMYLCASSRLRPTLNTEAFFGQGTRLTVV.

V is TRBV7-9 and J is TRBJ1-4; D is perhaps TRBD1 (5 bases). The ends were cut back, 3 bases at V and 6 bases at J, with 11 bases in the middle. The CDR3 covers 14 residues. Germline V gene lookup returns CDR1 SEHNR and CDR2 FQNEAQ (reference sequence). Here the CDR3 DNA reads TGTGCCAGCAGCTTGTGGGGAGGGGATGAAAAACTGTTTTTT. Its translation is CASSLWGGDEKLFF.

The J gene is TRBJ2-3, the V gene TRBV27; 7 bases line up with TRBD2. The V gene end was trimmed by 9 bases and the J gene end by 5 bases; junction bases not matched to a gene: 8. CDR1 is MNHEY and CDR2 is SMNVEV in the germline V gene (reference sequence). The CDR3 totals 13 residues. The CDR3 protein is CASYPRGEDTQYF. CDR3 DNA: TGTGCCAGTTACCCTCGGGGGGAAGATACGCAGTATTTT.

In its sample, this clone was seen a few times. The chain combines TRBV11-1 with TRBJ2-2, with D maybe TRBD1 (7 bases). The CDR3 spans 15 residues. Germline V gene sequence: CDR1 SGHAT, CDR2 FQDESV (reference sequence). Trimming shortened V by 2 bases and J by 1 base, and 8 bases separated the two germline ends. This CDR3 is CASSLQGGNTGELFF. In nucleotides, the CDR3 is TGTGCCAGCAGCTTACAGGGGGGGAACACCGGGGAGCTGTTTTTT.

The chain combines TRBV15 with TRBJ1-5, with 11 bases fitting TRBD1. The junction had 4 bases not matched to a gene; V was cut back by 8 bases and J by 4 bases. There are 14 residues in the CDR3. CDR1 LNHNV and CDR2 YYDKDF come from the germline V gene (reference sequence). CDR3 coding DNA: TGTGCCACCGTCCGGGACAGGGGGAATCAGCCCCAGCATTTT. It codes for CATVRDRGNQPQHF.

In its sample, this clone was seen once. CDR3 nucleotides: TGCGCCAGCAGCCAGCCTGCGAGGGCGGCTGGAAACACCATATATTTT. The encoded protein is CASSQPARAAGNTIYF. This chain links TRBV4-1 with TRBJ1-3; the D is unclear. In germline, CDR1 is MGHRA, CDR2 YSYEKL. This CDR3 contains 16 residues. The V gene lost 3 bases and the J gene lost 2 bases, with 14 bases spanning the gap.

In nucleotides, the CDR3 is TGTGCCAGCAGCCAGGGACAAATCTATGGCTACACCTTC. Amino acid sequence: CASSQGQIYGYTF. V is TRBV6-2 or TRBV6-3 and J is TRBJ1-2; maybe TRBD1 (6 bases). V lost 6 bases to trimming and J lost 4 bases, with 12 bases between them. Germline CDR1 is MNHEY and CDR2 is SVGEGT. CDR3 length: 13 residues.

CDR3 residues: CASSELAGFNNEQFF. CDR3 nucleotide sequence: TGTGCCAGCAGTGAACTAGCGGGGTTTAACAATGAGCAGTTCTTC. V and J are TRBV2 and TRBJ2-1, with 9 bases lining up with TRBD2. Trimming took 2 bases from V and 5 from J; bases not matched to a gene: 4. The CDR3 spans 15 residues. Germline V gene lookup returns CDR1 SNHLY and CDR2 FYNNEI.

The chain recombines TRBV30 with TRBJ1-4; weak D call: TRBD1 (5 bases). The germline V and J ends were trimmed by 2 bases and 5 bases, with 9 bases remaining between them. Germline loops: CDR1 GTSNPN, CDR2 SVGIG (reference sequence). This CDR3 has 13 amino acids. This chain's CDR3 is CAWSRQLNEKLFF. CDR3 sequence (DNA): TGTGCCTGGAGTCGACAGTTAAATGAAAAACTGTTTTTT.

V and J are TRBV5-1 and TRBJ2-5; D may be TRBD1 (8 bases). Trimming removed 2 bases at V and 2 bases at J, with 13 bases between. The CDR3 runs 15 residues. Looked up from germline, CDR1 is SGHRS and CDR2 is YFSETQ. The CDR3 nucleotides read TGCGCCAGCAGCTTTACAGGGGGGGTACAAGAGACCCAGTACTTC. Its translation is CASSFTGGVQETQYF.

This CDR3 reads CASSQTSGGAPTQYF. The CDR3 DNA reads TGTGCCAGCAGCCAGACTAGCGGGGGGGCCCCTACGCAGTATTTT. V and J are TRBV5-5 and TRBJ2-3; 14 nucleotides line up with TRBD2. Trimming at V came to 4 bases and at J to 8 bases, leaving 6 bases not matched to a gene. Germline CDR1 reads SGHKS; CDR2 reads YYEKEE (reference sequence). The length of the CDR3 is 15 residues.

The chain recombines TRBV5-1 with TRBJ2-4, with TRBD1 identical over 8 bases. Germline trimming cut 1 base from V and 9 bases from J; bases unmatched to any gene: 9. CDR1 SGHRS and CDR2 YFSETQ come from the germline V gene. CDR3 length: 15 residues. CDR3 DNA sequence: TGCGCCAGCAGCTTGACTGGGGACAGGCCTAGCATTCAGTACTTC. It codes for CASSLTGDRPSIQYF.

CDR3 loop: CATSPERGGVGHEQYF. The DNA of the CDR3 is TGTGCCACCAGCCCAGAGAGGGGAGGGGTGGGCCACGAGCAGTACTTC. The chain uses TRBV15 and TRBJ2-7; 7 bases align to TRBD2. The V and J ends lost 5 bases and 5 bases, in that order; junction bases with no gene match: 15. The CDR3 loop spans 16 amino acids. In germline, CDR1 is LNHNV, CDR2 YYDKDF (reference sequence).

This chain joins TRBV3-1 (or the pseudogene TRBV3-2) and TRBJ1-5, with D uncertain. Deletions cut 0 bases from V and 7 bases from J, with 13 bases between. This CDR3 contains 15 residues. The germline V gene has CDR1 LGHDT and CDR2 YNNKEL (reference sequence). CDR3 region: CASSQDLNSRQPQHF. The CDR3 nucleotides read TGTGCCAGCAGCCAAGATTTAAACTCTCGACAGCCCCAGCATTTT.